One and the same sample provided the 30 T cell receptor beta chains below, sequenced in a study of PD-L1 blockade in urothelial cancer (dated by TCRdb to between 2016 and 2019). The receptor library was made with the immunoSEQ multiplex PCR assay. In its TCRdb copy, this immuneACCESS table keeps in-frame sequences only and misses some clones. Where compared with another copy, unresolved V genes explain less than half of these, and the others have no known cause. Across this sample there are tens of thousands of clones, with around 80% seen only once. Around 3.1% of the sample lies in the top ten. Explained via the paper, the time point label denotes: peripheral blood 6 weeks after treatment start. The material was PBMCs, obtained around atezolizumab (anti-PD-L1) treatment. Every receptor here comes from a man between 65 and 85 years old with urothelial cancer.

This clone is medium-sized within its sample. The chain recombines TRBV5-1 with TRBJ2-7; D may be TRBD1 (6 bases). The CDR3 loop spans 13 amino acids. Deletions cut 3 bases from V and 6 bases from J, with 13 bases between. The V gene's germline CDR1 is SGHRS and CDR2 YFSETQ. The CDR3 is CASSYRDNPEQYF. The DNA of the CDR3 is TGCGCCAGCAGCTACCGGGACAACCCCGAGCAGTACTTC.

In this sample, this clone turned up a few times. The chain combines TRBV9 with TRBJ2-1; D possibly corresponds to TRBD1 (5 bases). The CDR3 covers 15 residues. V was shortened by 4 bases and J by 0 bases, with 11 bases between the two germline ends. The germline CDR1 and CDR2 sequences are SGDLS and YYNGEE. Here the CDR3 DNA reads TGTGCCAGCAGCAAGCAGGGTGGCTCCTACAATGAGCAGTTCTTC. Protein: CASSKQGGSYNEQFF.

V gene TRBV29-1 combines with J gene TRBJ1-2; 10 nucleotides line up with TRBD1. Germline trimming cut 4 bases from V and 2 bases from J; bases unmatched to any gene: 4. Germline CDR1 and CDR2: SQVTM and ANQGSEA. There are 14 residues in the CDR3. DNA for the CDR3: TGCAGCGTTGGGGGACAGGGGTTCAACTATGGCTACACCTTC. Protein product: CSVGGQGFNYGYTF. The variable domain in full, completed from reference TRBV29-1 and TRBJ1-2, reads SAVISQKPSRDICQRGTSLTIQCQVDSQVTMMFWYRQQPGQSLTLIATANQGSEATYESGFVIDKFPISRPNLTFSTLTVSNMSPEDSSIYLCSVGGQGFNYGYTFGSGTRLTVV.

The V gene is TRBV27, the J gene TRBJ1-4; D may be TRBD1 (5 bases). CDR3 length equals 13 residues. Trimming removed 8 bases from V and 8 bases from J, with 15 bases in between. In germline, CDR1 is MNHEY, CDR2 SMNVEV (reference sequence). The CDR3 loop reads CASGRDGGEKLFF. Written as DNA, the CDR3 is TGTGCCAGCGGCCGGGATGGGGGGGAAAAACTGTTTTTT.

Notes on this clone: One end of the junction does not line up with germline, which may come from a read error. The V call is TRBV7-7, the J call TRBJ2-1; the D is unclear. The CDR3 contains 15 residues. Germline CDR1 and CDR2: SSHAT and FNYEAQ (reference sequence). In DNA form, the CDR3 reads TGTGCTAGCAGCTTAGCTCCGAGCTCCTACAATGAGCAGTTCTTC. This encodes CASSLAPSSYNEQFF. The complete variable domain, with remaining parts taken from reference TRBV7-7 and TRBJ2-1, reads GAGVSQSPRYKVTKRGQDVTLRCDPISSHATLYWYQQALGQGPEFLTYFNYEAQPDKSGLPSDRFSAERPEGSISTLTIQRTEQRDSAMYRCASSLAPSSYNEQFFGPGTRLTVL.

J is TRBJ1-1 and V is TRBV9, with a weak D call TRBD1 (5 bases). The CDR3 length is 14 residues. Deletions cut 0 bases from V and 4 bases from J, with 10 bases between. Germline V lookup: CDR1 SGDLS, CDR2 YYNGEE. CDR3 nucleotide sequence: TGTGCCAGCAGCGTAGGAAACAGGCCCACTGAAGCTTTCTTT. Amino acid sequence: CASSVGNRPTEAFF.

V gene TRBV11-2 combines with J gene TRBJ2-7; 8 bases line up with TRBD2. V lost 5 bases, J lost 5 bases, and 8 bases stayed unmatched. This CDR3 comprises 14 residues. Looked up from germline, CDR1 is SGHAT and CDR2 is FQNNGV. The CDR3, as DNA: TGTGCCAGCAGCAAAAACGGACTAGCCCACGAGCAGTACTTC. Its translation is CASSKNGLAHEQYF.

The chain's CDR3 is CASSSRGAGSTDTQYF. Here the CDR3 DNA reads TGTGCCAGCAGCTCAAGAGGAGCGGGAAGCACAGATACGCAGTATTTT. The chain has TRBV7-6 and TRBJ2-3; 7 bases are shared with TRBD2. The J segment lost 0 bases and the V segment lost 4 bases, leaving 7 bases of the junction unmatched. CDR1 SGHVS and CDR2 FNYEAQ come from the germline V gene. The length of the CDR3 is 16 residues.

This clone was recorded only once. V usage is TRBV27 and J usage is TRBJ2-6, with D possibly matching TRBD1 (5 bases). This CDR3 has 16 residues. Trimming removed 5 bases at V and 0 bases at J, with 11 bases between. Germline V gene data show CDR1 as MNHEY and CDR2 as SMNVEV (reference sequence). The CDR3 sequence is CASSGQGFSGANVLTF. In nucleotides, the CDR3 is TGTGCCAGCAGTGGCCAGGGTTTCTCTGGGGCCAACGTCCTGACTTTC.

The chain couples TRBV11-3 to TRBJ2-1; TRBD2 aligns across 8 bases. J gave up 5 bases and V 7 bases, and 4 bases lay outside the gene matches. Germline V CDR1 and CDR2: SGHNT, YENEEA. The CDR3 is 13 residues long. The CDR3 region has the DNA TGTGCCAGCAAGGAGCGGGAGAACAATGAGCAGTTCTTC. Translated, it gives CASKERENNEQFF.

This clone occurred a few times. The rearrangement uses TRBV27 and TRBJ2-2, with D maybe TRBD1 (6 bases). Germline CDR1 reads MNHEY; CDR2 reads SMNVEV (reference sequence). V lost 0 bases and J 4 bases, leaving 18 bases between the germline ends. The CDR3 length is 18 residues. The CDR3, as DNA: TGTGCCAGCAGTTTATCCGGCCCAGGGGCCTCGGGCACCGGGGAGCTGTTTTTT. It is translated as CASSLSGPGASGTGELFF.

The rearrangement links TRBV2 to TRBJ2-7, with D possibly being TRBD1 (5 bases). Germline loops: CDR1 SNHLY, CDR2 FYNNEI. The V gene lost 4 bases and the J gene lost 1 base, with 11 bases spanning the gap. The CDR3 loop spans 14 amino acids. DNA for the CDR3: TGTGCCAGCAGTGTGAAAAGACAGTCCTACGAGCAGTACTTC. Encoded protein: CASSVKRQSYEQYF.

The rearrangement joins TRBV18 to TRBJ2-5; D perhaps matches TRBD2 (6 bases). The CDR3 loop spans 17 amino acids. Germline CDR1 and CDR2: KGHSH and LQKENI. V dropped 4 bases and J dropped 2 bases, with 20 bases sitting between them. The CDR3: CASSLLRQVGGQETQYF. Written as DNA, the CDR3 is TGTGCCAGCTCACTTTTAAGACAAGTCGGGGGTCAAGAGACCCAGTACTTC.

The chain couples TRBV7-8 to TRBJ1-5; D may be TRBD1 (5 bases). CDR1 SGHVS and CDR2 FQNEAQ come from the germline V gene. CDR3 length: 13 residues. Deletions cut 5 bases from V and 4 bases from J, with 9 bases between. The CDR3 nucleotides read TGTGCCAGCAGCGCCGACAGAAATCAGCCCCAGCATTTT. Amino acids: CASSADRNQPQHF. The full variable domain, rest sourced from reference TRBV7-8 and TRBJ1-5, is GAGVSQSPRYKVAKRGQDVALRCDPISGHVSLFWYQQALGQGPEFLTYFQNEAQLDKSGLPSDRFFAERPEGSVSTLKIQRTQQEDSAVYLCASSADRNQPQHFGDGTRLSIL.

V gene TRBV9 combines with J gene TRBJ1-1; D is unresolved. Germline lookup yields CDR1 SGDLS and CDR2 YYNGEE. The V end lost 4 bases, the J end lost 0 bases, and 10 bases lay between the germline ends. CDR3 size: 14 residues. CDR3 in DNA: TGTGCCAGCAGCCCTCGGTCCCTGAACACTGAAGCTTTCTTT. Residues: CASSPRSLNTEAFF.

V gene TRBV5-5 combines with J gene TRBJ2-4, with unresolved D. The CDR3 loop spans 16 amino acids. Trimming cost V 2 bases and J 0 bases, with 12 bases left between them. Germline CDR1 reads SGHKS; CDR2 reads YYEKEE (reference sequence). Here the CDR3 DNA reads TGTGCCAGCAGCTTAAACAGTCTTCTAGCCAAAAACATTCAGTACTTC. It is translated as CASSLNSLLAKNIQYF.

The chain couples TRBV28 to TRBJ1-2; D is possibly TRBD1 (6 bases). CDR1 and CDR2 (germline): MDHEN, SYDVKM. The CDR3 totals 13 residues. The ends were cut back, 3 bases at V and 5 bases at J, with 10 bases in the middle. CDR3 coding DNA: TGTGCCAGCAGTTTTCCAGGGGCGTATGGCTACACCTTC. The encoded protein is CASSFPGAYGYTF.

This clone was observed a single time. The chain has TRBV13 and TRBJ1-2, with D possibly matching TRBD1 (5 bases). V was cut by 0 bases and J by 8 bases, with 13 bases left in between. The V gene's germline CDR1 is PRHDT and CDR2 FYEKMQ (reference sequence). The CDR3 sequence is 14 residues long. For the CDR3, the DNA is TGTGCCAGCAGCTTAGGCCTTTCCCACAGGGGCTACACCTTC. This translates into CASSLGLSHRGYTF.

Written as DNA, the CDR3 is TGTGCCAGCAGTCCTCGGGGCAGGGGATGGAGGGGGGGGGCCTACAATGAGCAGTTCTTC. As protein: CASSPRGRGWRGGAYNEQFF. This chain connects TRBV27 to TRBJ2-1, with a tentative D call TRBD2 (7 bases). Deletions cut 5 bases from V and 2 bases from J, with 28 bases between. The V gene's germline CDR1 is MNHEY and CDR2 SMNVEV (reference sequence). This CDR3 spans 20 amino acids.

The V and J genes are TRBV2 and TRBJ2-5; 8 positions match TRBD1. Losses at the gene ends were 8 bases for V and 5 bases for J; bases not matched to a gene: 4. The CDR3 is 12 amino acids. CDR1 and CDR2 from the germline V gene are SNHLY and FYNNEI. The CDR3 loop reads CASQGAGETQYF. The CDR3 region has the DNA TGTGCCAGCCAGGGGGCTGGGGAGACCCAGTACTTC.

The count of this clone is one. Here the CDR3 DNA reads TGTGCCAGCAGCGTAGGGTCAGGGGGCAATGGAAACACCATATATTTT. It yields the protein CASSVGSGGNGNTIYF. The chain combines TRBV9 with TRBJ1-3, with 8 positions matching TRBD1. With V trimmed by 0 bases and J by 3 bases, 5 bases remained unmatched. CDR1 is SGDLS, CDR2 YYNGEE, per germline. The CDR3 contains 16 residues.

The chain couples TRBV7-2 to TRBJ1-2, with D perhaps TRBD1 (6 bases). The CDR3 extends over 14 amino acids. With 3 bases removed from V and 0 bases from J, the gap between germline ends came to 8 bases. The germline CDR1 and CDR2 sequences are SGHTA and FQGNSA. CDR3 sequence reads: CASSLSGANYGYTF. The CDR3 bases are TGTGCCAGCAGCTTGTCAGGGGCTAACTATGGCTACACCTTC.

This clone was observed a handful of times. This chain joins TRBV6-6 and TRBJ2-5, with TRBD1 matching 7 bases. The CDR3 is made up of 14 amino acids. V lost 8 bases to trimming and J lost 1 base; unmatched junction nucleotides: 7. Germline V lookup: CDR1 MNHNY, CDR2 SVGAGI (reference sequence). DNA of the CDR3: TGTGCCAGCCTCTATAACAGGGGCCAAGAGACCCAGTACTTC. It codes for CASLYNRGQETQYF.

The rearrangement joins TRBV28 to TRBJ1-1, with a possible D match to TRBD1 (6 bases). V was trimmed by 4 bases and J by 11 bases, leaving 14 bases between them. The CDR3 spans 12 residues. Germline assignment: CDR1 MDHEN and CDR2 SYDVKM. As DNA, the CDR3 is TGTGCCAGCAGTTCCCAGGGGTTCGGCGCTTTCTTT. Translating it yields CASSSQGFGAFF.

This clone appeared once. The chain couples TRBV9 to TRBJ2-6; no reliable D call. V lost 1 base, J lost 7 bases, and 12 bases lay in between. Germline loops: CDR1 SGDLS, CDR2 YYNGEE. The CDR3 is 15 residues long. CDR3 nucleotides: TGTGCCAGCAGCGTAAGTTCTCTGGGCGCCAACGTCCTGACTTTC. Protein: CASSVSSLGANVLTF.

The chain carries TRBV25-1 and TRBJ2-3; 10 nucleotides line up with TRBD1. Germline V gene sequence: CDR1 MGHDK, CDR2 SYGVNS. Trimming took 3 bases from V and 4 from J; bases not matched to a gene: 10. This CDR3 spans 17 amino acids. The CDR3, as DNA: TGTGCCAGCAGTGACTATGTTAGGACAGGGGGAGCAGATACGCAGTATTTT. Protein product: CASSDYVRTGGADTQYF.

In regard to this clone: Different DNA sequences within this sample yield the same CDR3. The chain recombines TRBV13 with TRBJ2-3; 8 bases agree with TRBD1. J gave up 4 bases and V 5 bases, and 5 bases lay outside the gene matches. Germline V lookup: CDR1 PRHDT, CDR2 FYEKMQ (reference sequence). The CDR3 runs to 14 residues. CDR3 residues: CASSPGQGADTQYF. DNA of the CDR3: TGTGCCAGCAGCCCAGGACAGGGCGCAGATACGCAGTATTTT.

This clone ranks as medium-sized. V and J are TRBV27 and TRBJ1-1; D uncertain. The CDR3 covers 12 residues. Trimming left V 7 bases short and J 3 bases short, with 9 bases between. Per the germline V gene, CDR1 is MNHEY and CDR2 is SMNVEV (reference sequence). The CDR3 sequence: CASNSYYTEAFF. The CDR3 nucleotides read TGTGCCAGCAACAGCTACTACACTGAAGCTTTCTTT.

V usage is TRBV5-4 and J usage is TRBJ1-4, with D uncertain. Germline CDR1 and CDR2: SGHNT and YYREEE (reference sequence). With 0 bases removed from V and 0 bases from J, the gap between germline ends came to 6 bases. The length of the CDR3 is 15 residues. CDR3 loop: CASSLDGATNEKLFF. The CDR3 nucleotides are TGTGCCAGCAGCTTGGACGGGGCAACTAATGAAAAACTGTTTTTT.

V gene TRBV7-3 combines with J gene TRBJ1-5; TRBD1 might be the D (6 bases). Deletions cut 3 bases from V and 4 bases from J, with 16 bases between. Per germline, CDR1 SGHTA and CDR2 FQGTGA. CDR3 length equals 16 residues. In DNA form, the CDR3 reads TGTGCCAGCAGCTTGGGAGGGGGACTAGGGAATCAGCCCCAGCATTTT. This sequence encodes CASSLGGGLGNQPQHF.